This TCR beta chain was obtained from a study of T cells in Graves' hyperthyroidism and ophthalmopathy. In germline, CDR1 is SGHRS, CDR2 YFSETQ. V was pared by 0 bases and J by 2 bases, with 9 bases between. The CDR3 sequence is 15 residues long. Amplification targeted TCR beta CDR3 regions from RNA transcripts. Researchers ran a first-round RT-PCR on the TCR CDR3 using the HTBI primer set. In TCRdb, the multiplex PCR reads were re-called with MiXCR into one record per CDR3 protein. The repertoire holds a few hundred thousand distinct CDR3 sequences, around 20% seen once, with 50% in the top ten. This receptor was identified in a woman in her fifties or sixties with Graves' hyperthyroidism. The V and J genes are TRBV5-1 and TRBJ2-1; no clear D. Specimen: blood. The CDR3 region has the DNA TGCGCCAGCAGCTTGGTATTGTTCACCTACAATGAGCAGTTCTTC. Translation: CASSLVLFTYNEQFF.